These 27 T cell receptor beta chains share one sample of origin, sequenced in a study of T-cell reconstitution after alpha-beta-depleted transplantation in children. Library preparation (for TCRbeta) was performed with unique molecular identifiers. TCRdb passed the PCR reads through MiXCR, listing each CDR3 protein once. The sample yields approximately 120,000 distinct CDR3 sequences, about 9.6% seen once. Sequenced here: PBMCs, mostly from graft donor cells, sampled 180 days after TCRalphabeta/CD19-depleted stem cell transplant. The receptors derive from a girl under three years old who had a stem cell transplant for combined immunodeficiency, so the T cells may come from the graft donor.

The chain is built from TRBV12-3 or TRBV12-4 and TRBJ2-1; TRBD2 aligns across 8 bases. The CDR3 runs to 16 residues. The V segment lost 4 bases and the J segment 0 bases; nucleotides outside the gene matches: 5. The CDR3 DNA is TGTGCCAGCAGTTCTAGCGGGTATAGCTCCTACAATGAGCAGTTCTTC. This encodes CASSSSGYSSYNEQFF.

This clonotype was detected ten times or more. The V gene is TRBV20-1, the J gene TRBJ2-1; 12 bases agree with TRBD2. The J segment lost 7 bases and the V segment lost 5 bases, leaving 3 bases of the junction unmatched. CDR3 length: 13 residues. Germline assignment: CDR1 DFQATT and CDR2 SNEGSKA (reference sequence). CDR3 in DNA: TGCAGTGCTGGGCTAGCGGGAGGGAATGAGCAGTTCTTC. It encodes CSAGLAGGNEQFF.

This clonotype was observed a handful of times. Written as DNA, the CDR3 is TGCAGCGTTGAAGGGTTGGGAACAGGGAGGGATCTTGTCTATGGCTACACCTTC. Its protein product is CSVEGLGTGRDLVYGYTF. The chain combines TRBV29-1 with TRBJ1-2, with D possibly matching TRBD1 (6 bases). Trimming stripped 1 base from V and 4 bases from J, with 25 bases between. Germline V gene lookup returns CDR1 SQVTM and CDR2 ANQGSEA. This CDR3 has 18 amino acids.

In this sample, this clonotype turned up a few times. The gene calls are TRBV7-2 and TRBJ2-1, with TRBD2 matching over 8 bases. The length of the CDR3 is 16 residues. CDR1 and CDR2 (germline): SGHTA, FQGNSA. Trimming at V came to 5 bases and at J to 7 bases, leaving 13 bases not matched to a gene. The CDR3: CASSRLSGSRWNEQFF. Written as DNA, the CDR3 is TGTGCCAGCAGCCGCCTCAGCGGGAGCCGCTGGAATGAGCAGTTCTTC.

This clonotype was counted many times. This chain connects TRBV29-1 to TRBJ2-3; the match to TRBD1 covers 10 bases. Germline assignment: CDR1 SQVTM and CDR2 ANQGSEA. The junction had 6 bases not matched to a gene; V was cut back by 7 bases and J by 8 bases. The length of the CDR3 is 12 residues. The CDR3 sequence is CSGAGTGVTQYF. For the CDR3, the DNA is TGCAGCGGTGCCGGGACAGGGGTTACGCAGTATTTT.

The chain carries TRBV15 and TRBJ2-6, with D tentatively TRBD1 (5 bases). CDR3 length: 17 amino acids. The V and J ends lost 0 bases and 0 bases respectively, with 9 bases between them. Germline assignment: CDR1 LNHNV and CDR2 YYDKDF (reference sequence). The CDR3 spells CATSRDYGASGANVLTF. The CDR3 DNA follows: TGTGCCACCAGCAGAGATTATGGGGCCTCTGGGGCCAACGTCCTGACTTTC.

This clonotype was observed at least ten times. V and J are TRBV27 and TRBJ2-1; 8 nucleotides match TRBD2. Germline CDR1 reads MNHEY; CDR2 reads SMNVEV (reference sequence). This CDR3 is built from 16 residues. The V segment lost 3 bases and the J segment 8 bases; nucleotides outside the gene matches: 12. CDR3 in amino acids: CASSFSSGWPLHEQFF. The CDR3, as DNA: TGTGCCAGCAGTTTCTCTAGCGGGTGGCCCCTCCATGAGCAGTTCTTC.

In this sample, this clonotype turned up a few times. The chain joins TRBV28 to TRBJ2-2; 7 bases align to TRBD1. Unmatched junction bases numbered 5, after V lost 3 bases and J lost 1 base. The germline V gene encodes CDR1 MDHEN and CDR2 SYDVKM. The CDR3 is 16 residues long. CDR3: CASSFWGQRNTGELFF. The DNA for the CDR3 is TGTGCCAGCAGTTTTTGGGGACAGAGGAACACCGGGGAGCTGTTTTTT.

The genes are TRBV20-1 and TRBJ2-1, with 9 bases lining up with TRBD2. Trimming cost V 5 bases and J 2 bases; bases outside gene matches: 1. Germline lookup yields CDR1 DFQATT and CDR2 SNEGSKA (reference sequence). This CDR3 has 13 amino acids. Written as DNA, the CDR3 is TGCAGTGCTGGGACTAGCACCTACAATGAGCAGTTCTTC. Amino acid sequence: CSAGTSTYNEQFF.

The chain carries TRBV7-9 and TRBJ2-7, with D maybe TRBD2 (6 bases). Per the germline V gene, CDR1 is SEHNR and CDR2 is FQNEAQ (reference sequence). V lost 1 base and J lost 5, with 12 bases in between. The CDR3 extends over 14 amino acids. For the CDR3, the DNA is TGTGCCAGCAGCTTAGGCGGGGAAGCCCACGAGCAGTACTTC. Translated, it gives CASSLGGEAHEQYF.

J is TRBJ2-6 and V is TRBV4-2; no firm D call. V lost 2 bases to trimming and J lost 1 base, with 6 bases between them. Germline CDR1 LGHNA, CDR2 YNFKEQ. The CDR3 is 15 amino acids. CDR3 nucleotide sequence: TGTGCCAGCAGCCAATTGGGGTCTGGGGCCAACGTCCTGACTTTC. Its protein is CASSQLGSGANVLTF.

This clonotype has ten or more counts. The CDR3 coding sequence is TGCAGTGCTAGCCGAGGGGTCTATGGCTACACCTTC. Protein sequence: CSASRGVYGYTF. The chain combines TRBV20-1 with TRBJ1-2; possibly TRBD1 for D (5 bases). The CDR3 spans 12 residues. V dropped 3 bases and J dropped 4 bases, with 9 bases sitting between them. CDR1 is DFQATT and CDR2 is SNEGSKA in the germline V gene (reference sequence).

This clonotype was observed a few times. V gene TRBV6-1 combines with J gene TRBJ2-3; 10 bases match TRBD2. With V trimmed by 5 bases and J by 4 bases, 9 bases remained unmatched. This CDR3 has 16 residues. CDR1 and CDR2 from the germline V gene are MNHNS and SASEGT. The CDR3 loop reads CASSIAGGRVADTQYF. The CDR3 DNA is TGTGCCAGCAGTATAGCGGGGGGCCGGGTAGCAGATACGCAGTATTTT.

The CDR3 DNA is TGTGCCAGCTCACCCCGACAGGGCTACTTCGAGCAGTACTTC. It specifies CASSPRQGYFEQYF. This chain joins TRBV18 and TRBJ2-7, with TRBD1 identical over 7 bases. The ends lost 3 bases at V and 6 bases at J; junction bases unmatched: 8. The CDR3 runs to 14 residues. The germline CDR1 and CDR2 sequences are KGHSH and LQKENI.

The table lists this clonotype with a few counts. The chain recombines TRBV7-9 with TRBJ2-7; TRBD1 aligns across 7 bases. Trimming removed 0 bases from V and 7 bases from J; junction bases left unmatched: 12. Germline V gene lookup returns CDR1 SEHNR and CDR2 FQNEAQ (reference sequence). The CDR3 extends over 16 amino acids. The CDR3 here is CASSLARGEGAREQYF. CDR3 nucleotides: TGTGCCAGCAGCTTAGCACGAGGAGAGGGGGCGCGGGAGCAGTACTTC. Based on the CDR3 plus reference TRBV7-9 and TRBJ2-7, the full variable domain is DTGVSQNPRHKITKRGQNVTFRCDPISEHNRLYWYRQTLGQGPEFLTYFQNEAQLEKSRLLSDRFSAERPKGSFSTLEIQRTEQGDSAMYLCASSLARGEGAREQYFGPGTRLTVT.

The V and J genes are TRBV28 and TRBJ2-3; 9 bases align to TRBD2. J was trimmed by 2 bases and V by 3 bases; bases with no gene match: 6. Germline V gene lookup returns CDR1 MDHEN and CDR2 SYDVKM. The CDR3 loop spans 16 amino acids. The CDR3, as DNA: TGTGCCAGCAGTTTTTCGACTAGCGGCACCACAGATACGCAGTATTTT. This encodes CASSFSTSGTTDTQYF.

The CDR3 loop reads CASSGDRNGYGELFF. CDR3 in DNA: TGCGCCAGCAGCGGGGACAGGAACGGGTACGGGGAGCTGTTTTTT. This chain uses TRBV4-3 with TRBJ2-2; 8 bases are shared with TRBD1. The germline gives CDR1 LGHNA, CDR2 YSLEER. The trim removed 5 bases at V and 7 bases at J, leaving 9 bases unmatched. This CDR3 has 15 amino acids.

V is TRBV29-1 and J is TRBJ2-7; possible D gene TRBD2, 5 bases. The germline CDR1 and CDR2 sequences are SQVTM and ANQGSEA. Trimming shortened V by 3 bases and J by 4 bases, and 7 bases separated the two germline ends. CDR3 length: 11 amino acids. CDR3 protein: CSVESGYEQYF. The CDR3 nucleotides read TGCAGCGTTGAGTCGGGATACGAGCAGTACTTC.

This clonotype was detected a few times. The rearrangement uses TRBV6-5 and TRBJ1-3; D is perhaps TRBD1 (6 bases). Germline lookup yields CDR1 MNHEY and CDR2 SVGAGI. The CDR3 consists of 12 residues. The CDR3 sequence: CASAGDGNTIYF. CDR3 in DNA: TGTGCTTCAGCAGGGGATGGAAACACCATATATTTT.

The chain joins TRBV5-1 to TRBJ1-1; 7 bases match TRBD1. The CDR3 sequence is 14 residues long. Germline V CDR1 and CDR2: SGHRS, YFSETQ. V gave up 4 bases and J gave up 1 base; unmatched junction bases: 4. The CDR3, as DNA: TGCGCCAGCAGCGCCGACAGGGAGAACACTGAAGCTTTCTTT. It translates to CASSADRENTEAFF.

V is TRBV3-1 and J is TRBJ2-5; D assignment may be TRBD1 or TRBD2 (6 bases each). Germline V lookup: CDR1 LGHDT, CDR2 YNNKEL (reference sequence). CDR3 length: 16 residues. V was cut by 0 bases and J by 1 base, with 12 bases left in between. The CDR3 DNA reads as TGTGCCAGCAGCCAAGATCTAGGGGGGTTCCAAGAGACCCAGTACTTC. Translating gives CASSQDLGGFQETQYF.

For this clonotype: Mismatch with germline at one junction end may stem from a read error. V gene TRBV9 combines with J gene TRBJ1-6; tentatively, D is TRBD1 (5 bases). This CDR3 is built from 17 residues. Germline loops: CDR1 SGDLS, CDR2 YYNGEE. CDR3 nucleotide sequence: TGTGCCGGCAGCCCCCGTAGCTCGACGGTGGGACATTCACCCCTCCACTTT. It translates to CAGSPRSSTVGHSPLHF.

By sample fraction, this clonotype is medium-sized. In DNA, the CDR3 is TGTGCCAGCAGTTTACAGTTCAATGAGCAGTTCTTC. Amino acid sequence: CASSLQFNEQFF. This chain connects TRBV6-6 to TRBJ2-1; D gene unclear. Germline V gene data show CDR1 as MNHNY and CDR2 as SVGAGI (reference sequence). Trimming removed 4 bases from V and 6 bases from J, with 7 bases in between. The CDR3 has 12 amino acids.

The chain links TRBV12-3 or TRBV12-4 to TRBJ2-5, with 8 bases identical to TRBD1. Unmatched junction bases numbered 3, after V lost 8 bases and J lost 4 bases. The CDR3 contains 12 residues. CDR3 protein: CASGDRGETQYF. Here the CDR3 DNA reads TGTGCCAGCGGTGACAGGGGAGAGACCCAGTACTTC.

This clonotype was seen only a few times. The J gene is TRBJ2-7, the V gene TRBV7-8; TRBD2 agrees at 11 bases. CDR3 size: 17 residues. Trimming removed 2 bases from V and 2 bases from J; junction bases left unmatched: 8. CDR1 is SGHVS and CDR2 is FQNEAQ in the germline V gene. Here the CDR3 reads CASSLSSLAGGTYEQYF. In DNA, the CDR3 is TGTGCCAGCAGCTTATCGTCGCTAGCGGGAGGAACCTACGAGCAGTACTTC.

Ten or more counts support this clonotype. CDR3 amino acids: CASSFRQGYGYTF. DNA of the CDR3: TGTGCCAGCAGTTTTAGACAGGGGTATGGCTACACCTTC. The V call is TRBV27, the J call TRBJ1-2; 8 bases map to TRBD1. CDR3 size: 13 residues. Per the germline V gene, CDR1 is MNHEY and CDR2 is SMNVEV (reference sequence). With V trimmed by 3 bases and J by 5 bases, 2 bases remained unmatched.

This chain links TRBV7-2 with TRBJ2-7; either TRBD1 or TRBD2 may supply D (5 bases each). The length of the CDR3 is 13 residues. Between the trimmed V and J ends, which lost 2 bases and 3 bases, there was a span of 8 bases. Per the germline V gene, CDR1 is SGHTA and CDR2 is FQGNSA. DNA of the CDR3: TGTGCCAGCAGCTTACGGGGCATCTACGAGCAGTACTTC. This sequence encodes CASSLRGIYEQYF.